The T cell receptor beta chain described here comes from a study of regulatory T cells in long-lasting Graves disease. General study results and limits: TRBV28, TRBJ1-2 and TRBJ2-5 emerged as the favored segments in persistent disease. Whereas 900 to 1,000 public clonotypes were shared by new patients, persistent patients shared more, at a few thousand.

As regards this clonotype: Its antigen is not identified.

The TCR beta library used iRepertoire HTBI primers with Arm-PCR amplification of CDR3. Using its own MiXCR run on the multiplex PCR reads, TCRdb lists one record per CDR3 protein. The table includes around 250,000 distinct CDR3 sequences, about 17% detected once. CDR1 and CDR2 from the germline V gene are ENHRY and SYGVKD. This CDR3 is built from 16 residues. V was pared by 0 bases and J by 4 bases, with 13 bases between. Time point specified: newly diagnosed GD, antithyroid drugs for less than 3 months. The TCR library was made from RNA that had been extracted from PBMCs in TRIzol. The same specimen was also included in a second study, on T cells in Graves' hyperthyroidism and ophthalmopathy. As reported in that work: Initially, a first-round RT-PCR of the TCR CDR3 employed the HTBI primer set.

This chain uses TRBV10-3 with TRBJ2-1, with D unresolved. This clonotype was sampled from a woman aged 30 to 39 with Graves disease. The specimen was peripheral blood mononuclear cells (PBMCs), collected at new diagnosis, from a patient treated with antithyroid drugs. The CDR3 here is CAISESLEYGYNEQFF. The CDR3 DNA reads TGTGCCATCAGTGAGTCTTTGGAATATGGGTACAATGAGCAGTTCTTC.